The TCR beta chain under discussion was sequenced for a study of T cell repertoires in cytomegalovirus infection. Background on the study: Newly reported HLA-C-restricted and thoroughly characterized HLA-B-restricted CMV epitopes were employed. Study-level results: CMV-specific TCR beta clonotypes restricted by HLA-C were the ones dominating the ex vivo response. Totalled public TCR beta family frequency picked out people who carried CMV plus the relevant HLA.

The length of the CDR3 is 11 residues. Germline loops: CDR1 SGHVS, CDR2 FNYEAQ. V was shortened by 7 bases and J by 5 bases, with 5 bases between the two germline ends. With respect to this clonotype: No antigen is known for it.

TCRdb reprocessed the reads via MiXCR and lists one record per CDR3 protein. Of some 150,000 distinct CDR3 sequences in the sample, approximately 30% were seen once. The sample consisted of CD8+ T cells from cultured PBMCs, taken from culture after CMV antigen stimulation. The rearrangement joins TRBV7-6 to TRBJ2-2; D not certain. The clonotype comes from a human donor in good health (CMV status not recorded). Some clones in this sample may be carry-over from other donors' samples. CDR3 region: CASKATGELFF. CDR3 DNA sequence: TGTGCCAGCAAAGCAACCGGGGAGCTGTTTTTT. Drawing the rest from reference TRBV7-6 and TRBJ2-2, the complete variable domain is GAGVSQSPRYKVTKRGQDVALRCDPISGHVSLYWYRQALGQGPEFLTYFNYEAQQDKSGLPNDRFSAERPEGSISTLTIQRTEQRDSAMYRCASKATGELFFGEGSRLTVL.